The 3 T cell receptor beta chains given below trace back to one sample, sequenced in a study of untreated major depressive disorder. Measured with immunoSEQ multiplex PCR; TCRdb has only the in-frame clones, and not every one. The sample shows tens of thousands of clones, roughly 91% of them seen only once. Material for sequencing was CD4+ T cells from PBMCs. The receptor set was obtained from a man aged 25-45 years in good health.

The V and J genes are TRBV29-1 and TRBJ2-5, with 10 nucleotides matching TRBD1. The germline V gene has CDR1 SQVTM and CDR2 ANQGSEA. The junction had 4 bases not matched to a gene; V was cut back by 5 bases and J by 1 base. CDR3 length: 14 residues. The CDR3 loop reads CSVRGTGVQETQYF. The CDR3 bases are TGCAGCGTTAGAGGGACAGGGGTCCAAGAGACCCAGTACTTC.

In this sample, this clone turned up a few times. The DNA of the CDR3 is TGCGCCAGCAGCCGAGACCTCGAGACCCAGTACTTC. Its protein product is CASSRDLETQYF. The gene calls are TRBV4-1 and TRBJ2-5; D is uncertain. The CDR3 sequence is 12 residues long. Germline CDR1 is MGHRA and CDR2 is YSYEKL. Trimming shortened V by 4 bases and J by 5 bases, and 8 bases separated the two germline ends.

V and J are TRBV27 and TRBJ1-3; D gene uncertain. V was cut by 5 bases and J by 2 bases, with 16 bases left in between. CDR1 and CDR2 from the germline V gene are MNHEY and SMNVEV (reference sequence). CDR3 length: 16 residues. The CDR3 DNA is TGTGCCAGCAGTGTCCACGGCCTCCTTGCTGGAAACACCATATATTTT. Translation gives CASSVHGLLAGNTIYF.